Reported below is one TCR beta chain. Other DNA sequences in the sample encode the same CDR3. The CDR3 runs 14 residues. The germline V gene has CDR1 SGHTA and CDR2 FQGNSA. V was shortened by 0 bases and J by 2 bases, with 6 bases between the two germline ends. These data come from a study of blood T cell repertoires in COVID-19. Some clones are missing from TCRdb's copy, which holds only in-frame ones; the method was immunoSEQ multiplex PCR. The sample holds just over 650,000 clones; more than 80% are singletons and the top ten take roughly 0.25%. Sequenced: peripheral blood. This TCR was sampled from a woman aged 18-30 years with acute or convalescent COVID-19. The chain employs TRBV7-2 and TRBJ2-3; D unclear. The CDR3 nucleotides are TGTGCCAGCAGCTTAGCCGGTCCCACAGATACGCAGTATTTT. Translating gives CASSLAGPTDTQYF.